Listed below are T cell receptor beta chains from one sample, sequenced in a study of CD8 T cells in ankylosing spondylitis. In TCRdb, the 5' RACE reads were re-called with MiXCR into one record per CDR3 protein. The sample consists of approximately 550,000 distinct CDR3 sequences, about 13% of them appearing once. Sequencing was performed on blood, either unsorted or a sorted T cell fraction (not recorded which). These TCRs come from a male donor with ankylosing spondylitis. CDR3s include the opening cysteine and the closing phenylalanine or tryptophan. D genes are given only for firm matches. Size values are once, few and many counts, or a class for expanded clones, and some rows have none.

J gene	D gene	clone size	V gene	CDR3 DNA	CDR3 protein
TRBJ2-1	TRBD2	.	TRBV27	TGTGCCAGCAGTCGAGCGGGAGCTTACAATGAGCAGTTCTTC	CASSRAGAYNEQFF
TRBJ2-3	.	.	TRBV7-6	TGTGCCAGCAGCTTAGAAGCGAGGGGGACGCCTAGCACAGATACGCAGTATTTT	CASSLEARGTPSTDTQYF
TRBJ2-7	TRBD1	few	TRBV20-1	TGCAGTGCTAGGAGGACAGGGCGAGTCTACGAGCAGTACTTC	CSARRTGRVYEQYF
TRBJ2-7	.	.	TRBV5-5	TGTGCCAGCTTGATGGGACCGGACTCCTACGAGCAGTACTTC	CASLMGPDSYEQYF
TRBJ2-2	.	few	TRBV5-1	TGCGCCAGCAGCTCGGGCCAGGCTACGGGCACCGGGGAGCTGCTTTTT	CASSSGQATGTGELLF
TRBJ2-2	.	.	TRBV7-6	TGTGCCACTTTGTCCTCGGTCGTATCCGGGGAGCTGTTTTTT	CATLSSVVSGELFF
TRBJ2-2	.	.	TRBV24-1	TGTGCCACCAGTGATTTGACAGAAGGGGACACCGGGGAGCTGTTTTTT	CATSDLTEGDTGELFF
TRBJ1-2	.	many	TRBV11-1	TGTGCCAGCAGCTCGATGACAGGAGCTACCATCCATAACTATGGCTACACCTTC	CASSSMTGATIHNYGYTF
TRBJ2-3	TRBD2	few	TRBV15	TGTGCCACCAGTATTAGCGGGAGGGCCCTGGATACGCAGTATTTT	CATSISGRALDTQYF
TRBJ2-6	TRBD1	few	TRBV4-2	TGTGCCAGCAGCCCATATCGGGGACAGTTCCTCTCTGGGGCCAACGTCCTGACTTTC	CASSPYRGQFLSGANVLTF
TRBJ1-2	TRBD1	few	TRBV12-3/TRBV12-4	TGTGCCAGCAGTTTAGATGCGACAGGGGACTATGGCTACACCTTC	CASSLDATGDYGYTF
TRBJ1-2	.	.	TRBV12-3/TRBV12-4	TGTGCCAGCAGTTTGGAACAGGGTCATGGCTACACCTTC	CASSLEQGHGYTF
TRBJ2-5	TRBD2	.	TRBV7-9	TGTGCCAGCAGCAAAGCGGGAAGGCGGGACCAAGAGACCCAGTACTTC	CASSKAGRRDQETQYF
TRBJ1-5	.	many	TRBV12-3/TRBV12-4	TGTGCCAGCAGTTCACAACAGCCCCAGCATTTT	CASSSQQPQHF
TRBJ2-1	TRBD2	.	TRBV9	TGTGCCAGCAGCGTAGGGGCGGGAGTGACGAATGAGCAGTTCTTC	CASSVGAGVTNEQFF
TRBJ2-1	.	few	TRBV7-8	TGTGCCAGCAGCTCTGGGACTTTGAAGCGCTTC	CASSSGTLKRF
TRBJ2-1	TRBD1	.	TRBV15	TGTGCCACCCGGGACAGGGGCTCAAAAAGCTCCTACAATGAGCAGTTCTTC	CATRDRGSKSSYNEQFF
TRBJ2-2	.	.	TRBV7-2	TGTGCCAGCAGCTCGTCTTTCAGGAACACCGGGGAGCTGTTTTTT	CASSSSFRNTGELFF
TRBJ1-2	.	.	TRBV7-2	TGTGCCAGCAGCTTAGGGGAACATGGCTACACCTTC	CASSLGEHGYTF
TRBJ2-4	.	many	TRBV10-2	TGCGCCAGCAGCTCCCGCGCGGGTAACATTCAGTACTTC	CASSSRAGNIQYF
TRBJ2-1	TRBD2	.	TRBV7-2	TGTGCCAGCAGCTTTGCTAGCGGGAGTGAGAATGAGCAGTTCTTC	CASSFASGSENEQFF
TRBJ2-3	.	many	TRBV4-2	TGTGCCAGCAGCCAAGATAATACGGGAGTGGGGGTCACAGATACGCAGTATTTT	CASSQDNTGVGVTDTQYF
TRBJ1-1	.	few	TRBV6-5	TGTGCCACCAGTTACGGGGCAGGTGTACCGGCTGAAGCTTTCTTT	CATSYGAGVPAEAFF
TRBJ2-5	TRBD2	few	TRBV9	TGTGCCAGCAGCGTAGCTACGGCGGGAGGCCAAGAGACCCAGTACTTC	CASSVATAGGQETQYF
TRBJ1-3	TRBD1	.	TRBV5-1	TGCGCCAGCAATCCGGGACAGGGGGAGGCCGCCTCTGGAAACACCATATATTTT	CASNPGQGEAASGNTIYF
TRBJ2-1	TRBD2	few	TRBV3-1	TGTGCCAGCAGCCTAGGGACTAGGCCCCCGAATGAGCAGTTCTTC	CASSLGTRPPNEQFF
TRBJ2-5	TRBD2	.	TRBV10-1	TGCGCCAGCAGTCCTGCTCAGCCTAGCGGGCAAGAGACCCAGTACTTC	CASSPAQPSGQETQYF
TRBJ2-1	TRBD2	many	TRBV5-1	TGCGCCAGCAGCCCACTAGCGACTTCCTACAATGAGCAGTTCTTC	CASSPLATSYNEQFF
TRBJ2-5	TRBD2	few	TRBV5-1	TGCGCCAGCAGCTTGGCACTAGCGGGAGCGGAGGCCCAAGAGACCCAGTACTTC	CASSLALAGAEAQETQYF
TRBJ2-3	TRBD2	few	TRBV7-2	TGTGCCAGCAGCTTAACTAGCGGTGGAGGCACAGATACGCAGTATTTT	CASSLTSGGGTDTQYF
TRBJ2-5	.	.	TRBV18	TGTGCCAGCTCACCCGCGGGAAAGGAAGAGACCCAGTACTTC	CASSPAGKEETQYF
TRBJ1-5	TRBD1	few	TRBV10-3	TGTGCCATCAGTGACCCTGGACAGGGACGTCAGCCCCAGCATTTT	CAISDPGQGRQPQHF
TRBJ2-7	TRBD2	.	TRBV30	TGTGCCTGGAGTGTACAAGGCGGGAGGGCCCTCGGAAACGAGCAGTACTTC	CAWSVQGGRALGNEQYF
TRBJ2-1	.	many	TRBV4-1	TGCGCCAGCAGCCAAGATTTAGTACCCTCCTACAATGAGCAGTTCTTC	CASSQDLVPSYNEQFF
TRBJ2-2	.	many	TRBV18	TGTGCCAGCTCCTCCGACGCGAACACCGGGGAGCTGTTTTTT	CASSSDANTGELFF
TRBJ2-2	TRBD2	many	TRBV5-1	TGCGCCAGCAGCTTGGAGGTCGGGACTAGCACCGGGGAGCTGTTTTTT	CASSLEVGTSTGELFF
TRBJ2-1	.	.	TRBV2	TGTGCCAGCAGTGAACTCCGGGCTGAGCAGTTCTTC	CASSELRAEQFF
TRBJ1-6	.	.	TRBV30	TGTGCCTGGACCTTGGACAGAAATTCACCCCTCCACTTT	CAWTLDRNSPLHF
TRBJ2-7	.	few	TRBV5-1	TGCGCCAGCAGCTTGGCCCAGGGGGGAGGGCCCTCCGAGCAGTACTTC	CASSLAQGGGPSEQYF
TRBJ2-7	TRBD1	.	TRBV25-1	TGTGCCAGCAGTGGGAACAGGGGGCTCTACTACGAGCAGTACTTC	CASSGNRGLYYEQYF
TRBJ2-2	TRBD2	.	TRBV20-1	TGCAGTGCTAGCGGGAGGGCCCGGACCGGGGAGCTGTTTTTT	CSASGRARTGELFF